This T cell receptor beta chain was sequenced in a study of T cells in Graves' hyperthyroidism and ophthalmopathy. Overall study results and limits: Peripheral blood also featured most of the thyroid clonotypes expanded above 0.001.

This CDR3 region has 15 residues. Germline-derived CDR1 and CDR2 are SGHVS and FQNEAQ. The V gene end was trimmed by 5 bases and the J gene end by 4 bases; junction bases not matched to a gene: 8. What was amplified from RNA transcripts were TCR beta CDR3 regions. The HTBI primer set was used in a first-round RT-PCR of the TCR CDR3. TCRdb processed the multiplex PCR reads anew with MiXCR; each CDR3 protein has one entry. This sample yields about 300,000 distinct CDR3 sequences, of which around 25% are seen a single time; approximately 30% belongs to the top ten. Disease duration under 2 months; hyperthyroidism patients were aged 18 to 65. The diagnoses drew upon clinical symptoms, serum thyroxine and TRAb, thyroid ultrasound and orbital computed tomography. The blood specimen was taken at initial hyperthyroidism diagnosis, before any ophthalmopathy symptoms. Many counts were recorded for this clonotype. Its antigen is currently unknown.

The receptor was isolated from a man aged 35-49 years with Graves' hyperthyroidism that later progressed to Graves' ophthalmopathy. The specimen sequenced was blood. The V and J genes are TRBV7-8 and TRBJ2-7; TRBD2 matches at 10 bases. In nucleotides, the CDR3 is TGTGCCAGCAGCCTGCGGACTAGCGGTAGATACGAGCAGTACTTC. Translated, it gives CASSLRTSGRYEQYF.